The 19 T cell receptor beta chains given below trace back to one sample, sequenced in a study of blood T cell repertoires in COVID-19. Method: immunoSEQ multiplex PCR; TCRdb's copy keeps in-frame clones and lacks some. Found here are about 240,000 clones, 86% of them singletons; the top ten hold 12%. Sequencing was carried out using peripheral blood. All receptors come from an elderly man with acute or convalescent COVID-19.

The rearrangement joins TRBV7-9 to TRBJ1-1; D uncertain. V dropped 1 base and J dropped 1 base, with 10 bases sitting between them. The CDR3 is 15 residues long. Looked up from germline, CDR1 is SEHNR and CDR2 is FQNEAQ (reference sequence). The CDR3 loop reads CASSLELGGNTEAFF. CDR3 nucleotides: TGTGCCAGCAGCTTAGAGTTAGGCGGGAACACTGAAGCTTTCTTT. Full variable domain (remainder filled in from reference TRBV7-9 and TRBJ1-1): DTGVSQNPRHKITKRGQNVTFRCDPISEHNRLYWYRQTLGQGPEFLTYFQNEAQLEKSRLLSDRFSAERPKGSFSTLEIQRTEQGDSAMYLCASSLELGGNTEAFFGQGTRLTVV.

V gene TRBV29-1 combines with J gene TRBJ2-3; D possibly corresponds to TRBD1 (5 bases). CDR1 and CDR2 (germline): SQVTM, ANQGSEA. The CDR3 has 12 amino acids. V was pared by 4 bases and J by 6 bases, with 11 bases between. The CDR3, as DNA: TGCAGCGTTGGAGACCCAGGGGATACGCAGTATTTT. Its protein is CSVGDPGDTQYF.

This CDR3 reads CASSRGQGAGKLFF. The CDR3 DNA reads as TGTGCCAGCAGTAGGGGACAGGGGGCCGGAAAACTGTTTTTT. V usage is TRBV6-5 and J usage is TRBJ1-4; the match to TRBD1 covers 12 bases. This CDR3 is 14 amino acids long. With 5 bases clipped from V and 10 bases from J, the junction kept 5 bases outside the gene matches. Germline CDR1 is MNHEY and CDR2 is SVGAGI.

The CDR3 DNA reads TGCGCCAGCAGCTTTGGCAGTCTTGAAAAACTGTTTTTT. Amino acids: CASSFGSLEKLFF. The chain employs TRBV5-1 and TRBJ1-4; D gene ambiguous. The V end lost 2 bases, the J end lost 7 bases, and 9 bases lay between the germline ends. The CDR3 runs to 13 residues. Germline V lookup: CDR1 SGHRS, CDR2 YFSETQ.

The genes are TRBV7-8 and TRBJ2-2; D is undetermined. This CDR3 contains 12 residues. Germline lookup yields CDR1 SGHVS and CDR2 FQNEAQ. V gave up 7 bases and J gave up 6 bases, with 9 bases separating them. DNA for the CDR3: TGTGCCAGCAATTACCGGGCCGGGGAGCTGTTTTTT. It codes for CASNYRAGELFF.

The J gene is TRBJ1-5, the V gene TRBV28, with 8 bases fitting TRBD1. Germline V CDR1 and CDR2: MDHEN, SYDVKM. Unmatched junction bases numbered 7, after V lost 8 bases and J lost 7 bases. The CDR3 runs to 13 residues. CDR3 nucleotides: TGTGCCAGCCAGGACAGGGACGGACAGCCCCAGCATTTT. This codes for CASQDRDGQPQHF.

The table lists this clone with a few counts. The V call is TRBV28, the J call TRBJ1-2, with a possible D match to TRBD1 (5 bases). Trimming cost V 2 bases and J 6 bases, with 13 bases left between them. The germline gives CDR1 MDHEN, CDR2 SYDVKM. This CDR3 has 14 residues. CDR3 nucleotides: TGTGCCAGCAGTTTAGGGGGGGTAACTGATGGCTACACCTTC. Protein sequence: CASSLGGVTDGYTF.

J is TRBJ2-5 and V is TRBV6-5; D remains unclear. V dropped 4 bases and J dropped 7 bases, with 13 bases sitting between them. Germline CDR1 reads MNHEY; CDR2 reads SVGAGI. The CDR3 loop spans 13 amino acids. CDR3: CASSSEVSGTQYF. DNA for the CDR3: TGTGCCAGCAGTTCCGAGGTCTCGGGGACCCAGTACTTC.

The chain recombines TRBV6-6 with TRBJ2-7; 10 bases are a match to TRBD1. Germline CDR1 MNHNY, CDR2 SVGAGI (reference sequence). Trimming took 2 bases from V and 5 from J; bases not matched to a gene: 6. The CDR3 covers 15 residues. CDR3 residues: CASSYKETGGHEQYF. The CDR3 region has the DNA TGTGCCAGCAGTTACAAGGAGACAGGGGGCCACGAGCAGTACTTC.

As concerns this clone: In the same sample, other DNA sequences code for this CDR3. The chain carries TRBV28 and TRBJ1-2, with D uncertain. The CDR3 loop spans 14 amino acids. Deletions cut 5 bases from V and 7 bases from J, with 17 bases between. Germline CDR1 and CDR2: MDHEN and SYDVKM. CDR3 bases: TGTGCCAGCAGTGAAAGAGGATTGTGGTCTGGCTACACCTTC. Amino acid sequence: CASSERGLWSGYTF.

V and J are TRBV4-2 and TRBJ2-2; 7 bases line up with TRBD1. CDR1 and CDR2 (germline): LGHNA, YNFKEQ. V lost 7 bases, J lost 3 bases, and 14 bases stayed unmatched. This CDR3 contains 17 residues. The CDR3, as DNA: TGTGCCAGCAATCGGGGTGAGGGGGCGTTGGACACCGGGGAGCTGTTTTTT. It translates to CASNRGEGALDTGELFF.

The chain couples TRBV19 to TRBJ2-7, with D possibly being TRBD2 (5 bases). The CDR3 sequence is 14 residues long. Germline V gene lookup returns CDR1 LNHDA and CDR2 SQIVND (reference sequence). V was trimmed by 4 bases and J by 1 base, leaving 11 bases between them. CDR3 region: CASSSGSFSYEQYF. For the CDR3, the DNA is TGTGCCAGTAGTAGCGGGTCTTTTTCCTACGAGCAGTACTTC.

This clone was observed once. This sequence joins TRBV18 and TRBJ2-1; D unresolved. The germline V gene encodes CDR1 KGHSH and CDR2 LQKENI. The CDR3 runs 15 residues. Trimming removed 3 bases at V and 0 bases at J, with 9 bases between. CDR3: CASSPAVISYNEQFF. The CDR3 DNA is TGTGCCAGCTCACCGGCGGTCATCTCCTACAATGAGCAGTTCTTC.

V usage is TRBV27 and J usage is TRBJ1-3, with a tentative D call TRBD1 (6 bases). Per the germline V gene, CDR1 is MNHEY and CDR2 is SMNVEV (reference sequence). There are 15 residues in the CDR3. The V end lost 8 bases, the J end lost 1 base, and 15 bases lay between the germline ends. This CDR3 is CASRMDSTSGNTIYF. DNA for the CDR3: TGTGCCAGCCGTATGGACAGTACATCTGGAAACACCATATATTTT.

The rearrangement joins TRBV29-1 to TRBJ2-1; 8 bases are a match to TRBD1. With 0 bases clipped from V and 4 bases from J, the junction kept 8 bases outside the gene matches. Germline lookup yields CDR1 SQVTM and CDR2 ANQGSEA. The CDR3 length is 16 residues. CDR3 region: CSVEDKTGEVYNEQFF. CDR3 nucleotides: TGCAGCGTTGAAGACAAGACAGGGGAAGTGTACAATGAGCAGTTCTTC.

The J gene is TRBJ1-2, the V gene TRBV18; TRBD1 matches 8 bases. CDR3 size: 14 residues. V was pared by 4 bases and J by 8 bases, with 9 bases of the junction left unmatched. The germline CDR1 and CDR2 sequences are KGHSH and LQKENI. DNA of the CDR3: TGTGCCAGCTCACTGGGCCAGGGGGCAGGAGGCTACACCTTC. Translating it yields CASSLGQGAGGYTF.

The CDR3 coding sequence is TGTGCCAGCAGCCCTAGGCAGGGAACCAACAATGAGCAGTTCTTC. Translating gives CASSPRQGTNNEQFF. V and J are TRBV27 and TRBJ2-1, with a tentative D call TRBD1 (5 bases). Trimming took 6 bases from V and 5 from J, leaving 17 bases between them. Germline loops: CDR1 MNHEY, CDR2 SMNVEV (reference sequence). The CDR3 consists of 15 residues.

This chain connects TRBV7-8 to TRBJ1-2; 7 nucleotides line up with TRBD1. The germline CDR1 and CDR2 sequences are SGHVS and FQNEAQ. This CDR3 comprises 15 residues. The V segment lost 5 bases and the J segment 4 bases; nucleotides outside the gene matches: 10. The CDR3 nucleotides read TGTGCCAGCAGCCTCGACAGGGTTTCTTCCTATGGCTACACCTTC. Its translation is CASSLDRVSSYGYTF.

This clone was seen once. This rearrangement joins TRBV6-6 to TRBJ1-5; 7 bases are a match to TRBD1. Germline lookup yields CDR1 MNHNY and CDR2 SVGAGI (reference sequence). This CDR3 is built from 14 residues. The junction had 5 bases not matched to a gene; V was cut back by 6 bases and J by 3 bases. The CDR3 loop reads CASRPGTDNQPQHF. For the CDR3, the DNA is TGTGCCAGCAGGCCCGGGACAGACAATCAGCCCCAGCATTTT.